Presented here are 24 T cell receptor beta chains from one specimen sequenced in a study of blood T cell repertoires in COVID-19. Clones were sequenced by immunoSEQ multiplex PCR, and TCRdb holds only the in-frame ones, with some missing. This repertoire shows roughly 250,000 clones, 84% found once; its top ten account for about 4.2%. The sequenced sample consisted of peripheral blood. These receptors were taken from a man aged 50 to 60 with active or convalescent COVID-19.

This clone came up once. The chain uses TRBV5-1 and TRBJ2-3; possible D gene TRBD1, 6 bases. Germline V gene sequence: CDR1 SGHRS, CDR2 YFSETQ. The CDR3 spans 14 residues. Deletions cut 0 bases from V and 2 bases from J, with 7 bases between. The CDR3 loop reads CASSLGGLTDTQYF. For the CDR3, the DNA is TGCGCCAGCAGCTTGGGGGGGCTCACAGATACGCAGTATTTT.

This chain connects TRBV5-6 to TRBJ2-4, with TRBD2 matching 8 bases. The CDR3 length is 14 residues. Germline-derived CDR1 and CDR2 are SGHDT and YYEEEE. V shed 0 bases, J shed 8 bases, and the junction held 4 bases outside the gene matches. CDR3 amino acids: CASSLDRRGDIQYF. DNA of the CDR3: TGTGCCAGCAGCTTGGACCGGCGGGGGGACATTCAGTACTTC. Full variable domain (remainder filled in from reference TRBV5-6 and TRBJ2-4): DAGVTQSPTHLIKTRGQQVTLRCSPKSGHDTVSWYQQALGQGPQFIFQYYEEEERQRGNFPDRFSGHQFPNYSSELNVNALLLGDSALYLCASSLDRRGDIQYFGAGTRLSVL.

V is TRBV27 and J is TRBJ1-1; possible D gene TRBD1, 5 bases. The CDR3 is 16 amino acids. V shed 2 bases and J shed 1 base, with 14 bases lying between them. Germline V CDR1 and CDR2: MNHEY, SMNVEV (reference sequence). CDR3 coding DNA: TGTGCCAGCAGTTTAGGTCAGGGTCCGGCGAACACTGAAGCTTTCTTT. Amino acid sequence: CASSLGQGPANTEAFF.

The gene calls are TRBV30 and TRBJ2-1; D perhaps matches TRBD1 (6 bases). The V and J ends lost 3 bases and 7 bases respectively, with 13 bases between them. This CDR3 region has 13 residues. The germline V gene has CDR1 GTSNPN and CDR2 SVGIG (reference sequence). The CDR3 sequence is CAWRQYRDNEQFF. The CDR3 DNA reads as TGTGCCTGGAGACAGTACAGGGATAATGAGCAGTTCTTC.

This clone was recorded once. The chain joins TRBV2 to TRBJ1-5; D ambiguous. V lost 7 bases and J lost 0, with 13 bases in between. This CDR3 is 15 amino acids long. Per germline, CDR1 SNHLY and CDR2 FYNNEI. CDR3 loop: CASKGRTDSNQPQHF. The CDR3 DNA sequence: TGTGCCAGCAAAGGACGGACTGATAGCAATCAGCCCCAGCATTTT.

CDR3 amino acids: CASSFWDRPKTGELFF. CDR3 DNA sequence: TGTGCCAGCAGCTTTTGGGACAGGCCTAAGACCGGGGAGCTGTTTTTT. This chain connects TRBV11-2 to TRBJ2-2, with 8 bases fitting TRBD1. V lost 3 bases to trimming and J lost 5 bases; unmatched junction nucleotides: 8. Germline values: CDR1 SGHAT, CDR2 FQNNGV. The CDR3 consists of 16 residues. The full variable domain, its missing parts supplied by reference TRBV11-2 and TRBJ2-2, is EAGVAQSPRYKIIEKRQSVAFWCNPISGHATLYWYQQILGQGPKLLIQFQNNGVVDDSQLPKDRFSAERLKGVDSTLKIQPAKLEDSAVYLCASSFWDRPKTGELFFGEGSRLTVL.

The rearrangement links TRBV4-3 to TRBJ2-3; 10 nucleotides match TRBD1. Germline values: CDR1 LGHNA, CDR2 YSLEER. This CDR3 is 19 amino acids long. With V trimmed by 0 bases and J by 3 bases, 12 bases remained unmatched. CDR3 sequence: CASSQDFVSGTGVTDTQYF. As DNA, the CDR3 is TGCGCCAGCAGCCAAGATTTCGTCAGTGGGACAGGGGTAACAGATACGCAGTATTTT.

The V call is TRBV5-1, the J call TRBJ1-4; 9 positions match TRBD1. The germline V gene has CDR1 SGHRS and CDR2 YFSETQ. This CDR3 region has 16 residues. Losses at the gene ends were 6 bases for V and 6 bases for J; bases not matched to a gene: 12. DNA for the CDR3: TGCGCCAGCACCCCTTCTCTGGGGACAGGGTATGAAAAACTGTTTTTT. It yields the protein CASTPSLGTGYEKLFF.

The chain is built from TRBV5-1 and TRBJ2-3; weak D call: TRBD1 (6 bases). The CDR3 extends over 14 amino acids. The V gene lost 7 bases and the J gene lost 1 base, with 13 bases spanning the gap. Looked up from germline, CDR1 is SGHRS and CDR2 is YFSETQ. For the CDR3, the DNA is TGCGCCAGCCCCCGGGACATTGGCACAGATACGCAGTATTTT. Translating gives CASPRDIGTDTQYF.

The chain recombines TRBV27 with TRBJ2-7; 7 bases fit TRBD2. The CDR3 runs to 15 residues. The junction had 12 bases not matched to a gene; V was cut back by 7 bases and J by 3 bases. Germline V gene data show CDR1 as MNHEY and CDR2 as SMNVEV (reference sequence). The CDR3 DNA reads TGTGCCAGCACCCGACGGCGGGGGATTGACTACGAGCAGTACTTC. Its translation is CASTRRRGIDYEQYF.

The rearrangement uses TRBV11-3 and TRBJ2-1, with TRBD2 matching over 8 bases. CDR1 and CDR2 (germline): SGHNT, YENEEA. This CDR3 spans 15 amino acids. V trimming: 0 bases; J trimming: 7 bases; junction bases outside the gene matches: 5. Here the CDR3 DNA reads TGTGCCAGCAGCTTAGAACTAGCGGCTTCTAATGAGCAGTTCTTC. It codes for CASSLELAASNEQFF.

The rearrangement joins TRBV25-1 to TRBJ1-3; 7 positions match TRBD1. The CDR3 extends over 13 amino acids. With 6 bases clipped from V and 2 bases from J, the junction kept 1 base outside the gene matches. The V gene's germline CDR1 is MGHDK and CDR2 SYGVNS. DNA for the CDR3: TGTGCCAGCAGCCAGGGGGCTGGAAACACCATATATTTT. Translating it yields CASSQGAGNTIYF.

In its sample, this clone was seen once. The chain combines TRBV5-4 with TRBJ2-1; TRBD2 agrees at 10 bases. The germline gives CDR1 SGHNT, CDR2 YYREEE (reference sequence). The ends lost 0 bases at V and 2 bases at J; junction bases unmatched: 2. This CDR3 region has 16 residues. The CDR3 sequence: CASSLEGLATYNEQFF. The CDR3 DNA sequence: TGTGCCAGCAGCTTGGAGGGACTAGCGACCTACAATGAGCAGTTCTTC.

V is TRBV11-2 and J is TRBJ1-1; 7 nucleotides align to TRBD1. V lost 5 bases to trimming and J lost 10 bases; unmatched junction nucleotides: 7. The CDR3 contains 12 residues. The germline CDR1 and CDR2 sequences are SGHAT and FQNNGV. The CDR3 nucleotides are TGTGCCAGCAGCCATACGACAGGGAGAGCTTTCTTT. The encoded protein is CASSHTTGRAFF.

The rearrangement joins TRBV5-4 to TRBJ1-2, with a weak D call TRBD1 (6 bases). Germline CDR1 SGHNT, CDR2 YYREEE (reference sequence). The CDR3 is 15 amino acids. Trimming stripped 0 bases from V and 7 bases from J, with 16 bases between. DNA for the CDR3: TGTGCCAGCAGCTTGGGCCTAGGGGACACGGGTGGCTACACCTTC. Translating gives CASSLGLGDTGGYTF.

This clone was found a few times. The CDR3 bases are TGTGCCAGCAGCCGACTAGCGGGGGCCAAGGGGGAAGAGACCCAGTACTTC. Translated, it gives CASSRLAGAKGEETQYF. The chain is built from TRBV5-6 and TRBJ2-5; 12 bases are a match to TRBD2. Germline lookup yields CDR1 SGHDT and CDR2 YYEEEE. The ends lost 4 bases at V and 3 bases at J; junction bases unmatched: 10. The CDR3 is 17 amino acids.

On this clone: The same CDR3 arises from other DNA sequences in this sample as well. This chain joins TRBV29-1 and TRBJ2-7, with 11 bases lining up with TRBD1. CDR1 is SQVTM and CDR2 is ANQGSEA in the germline V gene. V was pared by 4 bases and J by 7 bases, with 12 bases of the junction left unmatched. This CDR3 spans 15 amino acids. The chain's CDR3 is CSVGGTGGPPGEQYF. Here the CDR3 DNA reads TGCAGCGTTGGAGGGACAGGGGGTCCGCCGGGGGAGCAGTACTTC.

V is TRBV15 and J is TRBJ1-2; possibly TRBD1 for D (6 bases). Per germline, CDR1 LNHNV and CDR2 YYDKDF (reference sequence). Trimming removed 1 base at V and 0 bases at J, with 12 bases between. This CDR3 contains 16 residues. The CDR3 DNA sequence: TGTGCCACCAGCAGAGGTTGGACAGCGGCTAACTATGGCTACACCTTC. Residues: CATSRGWTAANYGYTF.

The chain carries TRBV30 and TRBJ1-2; D is undetermined. The germline CDR1 and CDR2 sequences are GTSNPN and SVGIG (reference sequence). CDR3 length: 13 amino acids. The V end lost 1 base, the J end lost 3 bases, and 9 bases lay between the germline ends. The CDR3 DNA is TGTGCCTGGAGTGATACAGCCCACTATGGCTACACCTTC. This translates into CAWSDTAHYGYTF.

The chain uses TRBV9 and TRBJ1-3, with D unclear. V dropped 0 bases and J dropped 8 bases, with 9 bases sitting between them. The CDR3 is 13 residues long. CDR1 is SGDLS and CDR2 is YYNGEE in the germline V gene. The CDR3 is CASSVGSGDTIYF. The CDR3 region has the DNA TGTGCCAGCAGCGTAGGAAGCGGGGACACCATATATTTT.

The chain links TRBV7-2 to TRBJ1-6, with D possibly TRBD1 on 6 matching bases. V gave up 3 bases and J gave up 8 bases, with 20 bases separating them. Looked up from germline, CDR1 is SGHTA and CDR2 is FQGNSA. The CDR3 spans 17 residues. CDR3 nucleotides: TGTGCCAGCAGCTTTGCCGCCCTCGGGGGGCGAGATTCACCCCTCCACTTT. Translation gives CASSFAALGGRDSPLHF.

CDR3 nucleotide sequence: TGTGCCAGCAGTCAAAACAGGGGTGAAGCTTTCTTT. Translating it yields CASSQNRGEAFF. The chain employs TRBV28 and TRBJ1-1, with TRBD1 matching 7 bases. The length of the CDR3 is 12 residues. V lost 5 bases, J lost 7 bases, and 4 bases stayed unmatched. CDR1 and CDR2 (germline): MDHEN, SYDVKM.

This chain uses TRBV12-3 or TRBV12-4 with TRBJ2-1; 7 nucleotides line up with TRBD1. V was clipped by 5 bases and J by 5 bases; unmatched bases: 3. The CDR3 runs to 13 residues. DNA for the CDR3: TGTGCCAGCAGTCCGGGGACAGACAATGAGCAGTTCTTC. It is translated as CASSPGTDNEQFF.

The chain recombines TRBV5-1 with TRBJ1-6; 7 bases fit TRBD1. In germline, CDR1 is SGHRS, CDR2 YFSETQ. The CDR3 is made up of 16 amino acids. Trimming cost V 4 bases and J 9 bases; bases outside gene matches: 13. CDR3 loop: CASSLSADRKISPLHF. CDR3 bases: TGCGCCAGCAGCCTAAGCGCGGACAGGAAGATTTCACCCCTCCACTTT.